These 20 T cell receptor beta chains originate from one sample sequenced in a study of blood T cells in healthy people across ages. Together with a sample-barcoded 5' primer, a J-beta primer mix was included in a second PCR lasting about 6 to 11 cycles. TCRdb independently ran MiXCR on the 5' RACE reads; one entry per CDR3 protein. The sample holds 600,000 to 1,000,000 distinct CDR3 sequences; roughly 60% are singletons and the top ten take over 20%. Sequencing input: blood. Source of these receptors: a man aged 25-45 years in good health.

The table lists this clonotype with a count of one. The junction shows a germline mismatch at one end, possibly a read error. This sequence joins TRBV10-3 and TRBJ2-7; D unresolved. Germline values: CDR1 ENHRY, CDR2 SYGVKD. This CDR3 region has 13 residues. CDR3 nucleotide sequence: TGTGCCAGCAGTGAGTCGAGCCGCTACGAGCAGTACTTC. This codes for CASSESSRYEQYF.

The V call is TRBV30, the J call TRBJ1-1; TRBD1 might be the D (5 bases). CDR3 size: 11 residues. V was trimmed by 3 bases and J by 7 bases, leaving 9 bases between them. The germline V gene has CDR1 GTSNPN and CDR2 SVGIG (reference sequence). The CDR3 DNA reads TGTGCCTGGAGACGGGGCGATGAAGCTTTCTTT. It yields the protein CAWRRGDEAFF.

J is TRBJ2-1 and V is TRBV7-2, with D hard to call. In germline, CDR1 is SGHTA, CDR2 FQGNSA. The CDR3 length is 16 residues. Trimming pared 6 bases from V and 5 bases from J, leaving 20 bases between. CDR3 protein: CASSSQVASWNNEQFF. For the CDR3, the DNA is TGTGCCAGCAGTTCTCAAGTGGCTTCTTGGAACAATGAGCAGTTCTTC.

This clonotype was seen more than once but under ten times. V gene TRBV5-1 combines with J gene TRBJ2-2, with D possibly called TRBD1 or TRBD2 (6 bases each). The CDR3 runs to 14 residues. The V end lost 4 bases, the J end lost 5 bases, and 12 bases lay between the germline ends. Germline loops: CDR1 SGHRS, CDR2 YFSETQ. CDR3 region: CASSREGGTGELFF. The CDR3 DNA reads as TGCGCCAGCAGCAGAGAGGGGGGAACCGGGGAGCTGTTTTTT.

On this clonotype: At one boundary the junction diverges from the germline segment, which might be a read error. CDR3 sequence (DNA): TGCAGCTCCGCCGGATACGAACGCGGCCCCTATAATGAGCAGTTCTTC. Translating it yields CSSAGYERGPYNEQFF. The V call is TRBV29-1, the J call TRBJ2-1; no definite D call. This CDR3 comprises 16 residues. In germline, CDR1 is SQVTM, CDR2 ANQGSEA.

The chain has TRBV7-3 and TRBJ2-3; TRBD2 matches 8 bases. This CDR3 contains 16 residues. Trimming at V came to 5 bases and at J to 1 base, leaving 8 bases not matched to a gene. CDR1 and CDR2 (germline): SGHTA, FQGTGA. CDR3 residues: CASSPLGREGTDTQYF. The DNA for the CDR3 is TGTGCCAGCAGCCCTTTGGGGCGGGAGGGCACAGATACGCAGTATTTT.

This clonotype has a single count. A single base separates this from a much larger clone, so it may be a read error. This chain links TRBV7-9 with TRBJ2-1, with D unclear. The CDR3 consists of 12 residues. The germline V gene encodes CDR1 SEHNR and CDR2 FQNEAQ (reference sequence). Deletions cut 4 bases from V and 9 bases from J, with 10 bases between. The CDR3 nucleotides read TGTGCCAGCAGCTCAGCTGGCATTGAGCAGTTCTTC. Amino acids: CASSSAGIEQFF.

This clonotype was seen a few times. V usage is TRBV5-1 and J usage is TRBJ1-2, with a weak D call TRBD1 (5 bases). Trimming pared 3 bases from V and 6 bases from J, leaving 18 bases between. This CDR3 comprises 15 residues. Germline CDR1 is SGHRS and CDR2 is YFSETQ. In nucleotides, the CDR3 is TGCGCCAGCAGCTCAAGCGGCAGGGAGGTGGATGGCTACACCTTC. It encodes CASSSSGREVDGYTF.

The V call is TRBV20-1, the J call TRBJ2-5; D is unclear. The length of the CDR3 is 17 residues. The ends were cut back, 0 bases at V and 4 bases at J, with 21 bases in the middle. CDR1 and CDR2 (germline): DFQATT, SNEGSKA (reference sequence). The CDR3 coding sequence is TGCAGTGCTAGAGATCACTTAGGCCCGGGCGCTGGAGAGACCCAGTACTTC. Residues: CSARDHLGPGAGETQYF.

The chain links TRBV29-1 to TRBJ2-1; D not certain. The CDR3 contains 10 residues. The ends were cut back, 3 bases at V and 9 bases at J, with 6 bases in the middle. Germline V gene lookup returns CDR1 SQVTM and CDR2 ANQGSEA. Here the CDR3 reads CSVDAAEQFF. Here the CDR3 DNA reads TGCAGCGTTGACGCGGCTGAGCAGTTCTTC.

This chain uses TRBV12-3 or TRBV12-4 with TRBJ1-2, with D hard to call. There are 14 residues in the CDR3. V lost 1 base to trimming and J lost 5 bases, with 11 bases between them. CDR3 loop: CASSLVRQKYGYTF. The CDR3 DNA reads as TGTGCCAGCAGTTTAGTTCGGCAGAAGTATGGCTACACCTTC.

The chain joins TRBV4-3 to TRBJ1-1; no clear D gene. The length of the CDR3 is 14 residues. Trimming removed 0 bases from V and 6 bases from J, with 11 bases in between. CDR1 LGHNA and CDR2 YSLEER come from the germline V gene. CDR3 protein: CASSQDRWGAEAFF. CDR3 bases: TGCGCCAGCAGCCAAGACCGGTGGGGTGCTGAAGCTTTCTTT.

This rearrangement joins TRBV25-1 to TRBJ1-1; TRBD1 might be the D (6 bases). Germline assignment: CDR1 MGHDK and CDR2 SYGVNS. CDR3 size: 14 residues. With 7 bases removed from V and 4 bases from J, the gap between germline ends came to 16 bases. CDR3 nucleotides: TGTGCCAGCAAGGCTGAGGGGGTGGGCACTGAAGCTTTCTTT. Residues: CASKAEGVGTEAFF.

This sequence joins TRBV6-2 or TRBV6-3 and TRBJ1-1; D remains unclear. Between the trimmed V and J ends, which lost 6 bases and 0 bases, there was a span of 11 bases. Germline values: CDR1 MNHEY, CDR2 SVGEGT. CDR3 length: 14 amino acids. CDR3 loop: CASRRVGMNTEAFF. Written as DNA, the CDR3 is TGTGCCAGCAGAAGGGTCGGAATGAACACTGAAGCTTTCTTT.

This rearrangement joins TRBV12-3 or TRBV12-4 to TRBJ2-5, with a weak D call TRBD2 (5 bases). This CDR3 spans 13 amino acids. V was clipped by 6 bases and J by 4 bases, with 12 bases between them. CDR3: CASSGVGGETQYF. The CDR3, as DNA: TGTGCCAGCAGCGGGGTTGGAGGAGAGACCCAGTACTTC.

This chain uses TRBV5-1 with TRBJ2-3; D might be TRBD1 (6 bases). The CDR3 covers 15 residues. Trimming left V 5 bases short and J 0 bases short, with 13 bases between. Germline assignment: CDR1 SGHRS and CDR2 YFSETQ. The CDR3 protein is CASSNRDISTDTQYF. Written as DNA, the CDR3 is TGCGCCAGCAGTAACCGGGACATCAGCACAGATACGCAGTATTTT.

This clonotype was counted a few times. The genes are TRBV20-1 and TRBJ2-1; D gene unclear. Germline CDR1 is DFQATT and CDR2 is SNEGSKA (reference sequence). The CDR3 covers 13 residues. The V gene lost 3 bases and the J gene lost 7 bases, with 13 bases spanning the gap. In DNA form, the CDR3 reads TGCAGTGCTAGGCGGTGGGGAAGGAATGAGCAGTTCTTC. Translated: CSARRWGRNEQFF.

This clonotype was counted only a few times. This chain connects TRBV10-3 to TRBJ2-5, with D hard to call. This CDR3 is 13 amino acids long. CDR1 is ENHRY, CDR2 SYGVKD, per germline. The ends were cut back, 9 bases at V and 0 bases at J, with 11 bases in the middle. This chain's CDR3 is CAIRSINQETQYF. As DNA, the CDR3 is TGTGCCATTCGGTCAATCAACCAAGAGACCCAGTACTTC.

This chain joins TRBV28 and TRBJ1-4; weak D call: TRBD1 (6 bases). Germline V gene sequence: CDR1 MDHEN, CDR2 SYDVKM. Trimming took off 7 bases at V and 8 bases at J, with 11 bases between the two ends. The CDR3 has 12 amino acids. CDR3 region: CASKAGVEKLFF. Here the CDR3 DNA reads TGTGCCAGCAAGGCAGGGGTAGAAAAACTGTTTTTT.

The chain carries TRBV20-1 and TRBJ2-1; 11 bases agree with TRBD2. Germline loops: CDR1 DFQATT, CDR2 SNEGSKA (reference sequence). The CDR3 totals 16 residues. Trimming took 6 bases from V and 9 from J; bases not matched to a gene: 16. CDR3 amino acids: CSAEPTSGAYLGEQFF. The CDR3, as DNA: TGCAGTGCCGAACCGACTAGCGGGGCATATTTAGGTGAGCAGTTCTTC.